The table lists the clone carrying this TCR beta chain with a few counts. Its target is not known. CDR3 length equals 12 residues. The ends were cut back, 6 bases at V and 5 bases at J, with 7 bases in the middle. TCR beta cDNA libraries included unique molecular identifiers. There were roughly 0.95 to 10 million T cells, and approximately 500,000 cDNA molecules came from them. From the PCR reads, TCRdb called clonotypes with MiXCR, one entry per CDR3 protein. Found here are around 180,000 distinct CDR3 sequences, approximately 31% of them singletons; the top ten hold more than 1.3%. This specimen comes from a study of post-analysis software for immune sequencing data. Study at large: The courses of disease that were included comprised relapsing-remitting, secondary progressive and progressive-relapsing multiple sclerosis. Study findings and constraints: For normalized Chao1 diversity, multiple sclerosis patients scored significantly lower than controls did. Included in a set of five TRBV segments more frequent in patients than controls were TRBV5-6, TRBV5-1 and TRBV20-1.

The chain combines TRBV12-3 or TRBV12-4 with TRBJ2-2; D is unresolved. The sequence was collected from a girl aged 5 to 17 with multiple sclerosis. The sequenced sample consisted of blood. The CDR3 DNA reads TGTGCCAGCAGCTTAAATACCGGGGAGCTGTTTTTT. Translated: CASSLNTGELFF.